Detailed here is one TCR beta chain. Its antigen remains undetermined. Base qualities are missing; no much larger clone stands one base away. Libraries were prepared through 5' RACE. The sequencer was an Illumina HiSeq 2500. A second PCR of about 6 to 12 cycles was performed with a sample-barcoded 5' primer and a J-beta primer mix. Each TCR beta cDNA molecule received a unique molecular identifier from a template-switch 5' adaptor carrying 12 random nucleotides. At least 2.5 million CDR3-containing paired-end reads were obtained from each sample. First-strand cDNA was synthesized from all RNA with the Mint cDNA synthesis kit, primed by a TRBC-specific oligonucleotide. All cDNA was treated with uracil-DNA glycosylase and then went through a first 18-cycle PCR with the universal primers M1SS and BC2_uni_R. For the original study's pipeline: Normalization of each sample was performed by random selection of 1 million high-quality reads, each carrying a distinct molecular identifier. Reads sharing molecular identifiers were discarded rather than binned into consensus sequences. MiTCR, run with a Q25 quality threshold and the strictest error-elimination algorithm, handled CDR3 identification, clonotype clustering and error correction. A nonparametric unseen species model with Euler transformation was used to estimate a lower bound on total TCR beta diversity. TCRdb reworked the public reads: Q25 trimming with fastp, MiXCR clone assembly, productive beta chains retained. CDR3 protein duplicates are merged, each entry listing the most common genes and DNA. TCRdb's processing, not the authors' own work, is the source of the V and J calls. Counted in this sample were 650,000 to 800,000 distinct CDR3 sequences; 44% of them appeared once. The top ten constitute around 18% of the sample.

This specimen belongs to a study of blood T cells in healthy people across ages (dated by TCRdb to between 2014 and 2016). About the investigation overall: In model experiments, roughly one uniquely barcoded TCR beta cDNA molecule per two T cells was captured by template switching. Using deep sequencing normalized with unique cDNA molecular identifiers, the study measured how TCR beta repertoire diversity changes with age. The donors were split into four age groups: young (average around 17 years), middle-aged (around 37), aged (62) and long-lived (approximately 89). For two donors (one aged 18 to 30 and one aged 80 or older), the study analyzed two additional independent replicas of 1 million unique cDNA reads from the same blood draw. To avoid experimental bias, donors of different ages were distributed randomly across sequencing lanes.

The CDR3 contains 13 residues, cysteine and phenylalanine counted. The read is trimmed to its CDR3 DNA, 39 bases read in frame from base 1. Relative to germline, V is 7 bases shorter and J is 2 bases shorter, with 11 bases between their ends. As encoded in the germline V gene, CDR1 is MNHEY while CDR2 is SVGAGI. The paper as a whole reports these results and caveats: Observed TCR beta diversity correlated strongly with the percentage of naive T cells measured by flow cytometry. Estimates of total diversity from one million sequenced T cells were regarded as lower bounds and underestimates. Compared with the aged group, the long-lived group had more naive CD4+ T cells, fewer expanded clones and increased TCR diversity, suggesting age selection. Observed TCR beta diversity per million T cells fell roughly linearly with age, and a significant reduction was already apparent by age around 36. Because the CMV infection status of the donors was unknown, age-related changes in expanded clonotypes may potentially have been confounded. Bulk unsorted PBMC profiling prevented conclusive comparison of naive and antigen-experienced compartments.

Systemically healthy Caucasian individuals from Russia, 39 in total and aged roughly 6 to 100 years, were included as donors. Around 10 milliliters of peripheral blood were collected from each donor into EDTA-treated Vacutainer tubes. PBMCs were isolated by Ficoll-Paque density-gradient centrifugation, with at least 6 million obtained per sample. Total RNA, at least 6 micrograms per sample, was extracted from PBMCs with Trizol reagent. The percentages of naive CD45RAhigh/CD27high T cells were determined by flow cytometry on a PBMC aliquot from every donor. The chain links TRBV6-5 with TRBJ2-5, and the D gene may be TRBD1, 6 bases matching. This TCR was sampled from a man in his fifties or sixties in good health. Sequencing was done on a sample of blood. The DNA sequence follows: TGTGCCAGCAAAGAGACAGGTCAAGAGACCCAGTACTTC. Its translation reads: CASKETGQETQYF.